A selection of T cell receptor beta chains follows, all from one sample in a study of blood T cell repertoires in COVID-19. Some clones are missing from TCRdb's copy, which holds only in-frame ones; the method was immunoSEQ multiplex PCR. The repertoire includes some 350,000 clones, about 90% of them detected once, and roughly 3% sits in the top ten. The sample taken for sequencing was peripheral blood. Receptors originate from a young woman who had recovered from COVID-19. CDR3s include the opening cysteine and the closing phenylalanine or tryptophan. The D gene is left open where the match is weak. Where a row states a size, it is once, few, many or the class of an expanded clone; other rows omit it.

j_gene | v_gene | d_gene | abundance | CDR3nt | CDR3aa
TRBJ2-1 | TRBV24-1 | TRBD2 | . | TGTGCCACCAGTGAGCAAGGGACTAGCGGGATTTACAATGAGCAGTTCTTC | CATSEQGTSGIYNEQFF
TRBJ2-5 | TRBV6-6 | . | . | TGTGCCAGCAGTAGGGACACCTTACAAGAGACCCAGTACTTC | CASSRDTLQETQYF
TRBJ2-3 | TRBV6-2/TRBV6-3 | TRBD2 | . | TGTGCCAGCAGTTACTCCTTCGGGACTAGCGGGAGTCGCACAGATACGCAGTATTTT | CASSYSFGTSGSRTDTQYF
TRBJ2-1 | TRBV7-9 | TRBD2 | . | TGTGCCAGCAGCCATCAAGCGGGAGGGGTCTACAATGAGCAGTTCTTC | CASSHQAGGVYNEQFF
TRBJ1-5 | TRBV19 | . | . | TGTGCCAGTAGTATAGATCCTTGGACGGGGATTAGTGGGGATCTTCAGCATTTT | CASSIDPWTGISGDLQHF
TRBJ2-1 | TRBV5-1 | . | . | TGCGCCAGCAGCCCCGGACACCAGTCCTACAATGAGCAGTTCTTC | CASSPGHQSYNEQFF
TRBJ2-1 | TRBV6-6 | . | . | TGTGCCAGCAGTTTCTCGCGCGGCGGGGCGGACAAGCAGTTCTTC | CASSFSRGGADKQFF
TRBJ2-3 | TRBV24-1 | TRBD2 | . | TGTGCCACCGGGACTAGCGGGAGTCGGGGCACAGATACGCAGTATTTT | CATGTSGSRGTDTQYF
TRBJ2-1 | TRBV28 | TRBD2 | . | TGTGCCAGCAGTTTACCGCGGGAGGGCCGCTTGAATGACAATGAGCAGTTCTTC | CASSLPREGRLNDNEQFF
TRBJ1-6 | TRBV2 | . | . | TGTGCCAGCAGTGATGGTCAGGGGCTTAATTCACCCCTCCACTTT | CASSDGQGLNSPLHF
TRBJ2-2 | TRBV4-1 | TRBD1 | . | TGCGCCAGCAGCCTTTCCGGGACAGTCAACACCGGGGAGCTGTTTTTT | CASSLSGTVNTGELFF
TRBJ2-1 | TRBV19 | TRBD2 | . | TGTGCCAGTAGTATGACTAGCGGTGAAATGGAGCAGTTCTTC | CASSMTSGEMEQFF
TRBJ2-3 | TRBV6-4 | TRBD2 | . | TGTGCCAGCAGTTATAGCGGGACCAGCACAGATACGCAGTATTTT | CASSYSGTSTDTQYF
TRBJ2-5 | TRBV28 | TRBD1 | . | TGTGCCAGCAGCCGGACAGGGGGGGAGACCCAGTACTTC | CASSRTGGETQYF
TRBJ2-1 | TRBV11-3 | TRBD1 | . | TGTGCCAGCAGCCCAGCCCGGGACAGGGGGCTAGTAGGTGAGCAGTTCTTC | CASSPARDRGLVGEQFF
TRBJ1-2 | TRBV5-6 | . | . | TGTGCCAGCAGCTTCCCGGTTACCGGTGGCTACACCTTC | CASSFPVTGGYTF
TRBJ1-2 | TRBV7-2 | TRBD1 | . | TGTGCCAGCAGCTTAGATGGACAGGCATGGGATGGCTACACCTTC | CASSLDGQAWDGYTF
TRBJ2-2 | TRBV6-5 | TRBD2 | . | TGTGCCAGCAGACCCCTGGGAGCTAGCGGCGGGGAGCTGTTTTTT | CASRPLGASGGELFF
TRBJ1-2 | TRBV5-1 | TRBD1 | . | TGCGCCAGCAGCCCTCGGGACAGCTATGGCTACACCTTC | CASSPRDSYGYTF
TRBJ2-1 | TRBV3-1/TRBV3-2 | . | . | TGTGCCAGCAGCCCCCTAGCCTACAATGAGCAGTTCTTC | CASSPLAYNEQFF
TRBJ2-5 | TRBV3-1/TRBV3-2 | TRBD2 | few | TGTGCCAGCAGCCCTCAGGGGACTAGTTCTACCCAGCACTTC | CASSPQGTSSTQHF
TRBJ1-1 | TRBV19 | . | many | TGTGCCAGTAGTGGAGGGAGTAGCGTATTGAACACTGAAGCTTTCTTT | CASSGGSSVLNTEAFF